This T cell receptor (beta chain) comes out of a study of cytomegalovirus exposure and HLA in healthy donors. Study context: Samples from HLA-typed donors yielded around 85 million unique TCRs in an early data release. Of the donors genotyped, approximately 430 in all, 65% to 90% fell in the Caucasian-associated ancestry cluster. Broader study findings: An analysis done earlier found most TCR beta V segments productive about 87% or about 30% of the time.

The CDR3 contains 14 residues. Trimming removed 5 bases from V and 8 bases from J, with 15 bases in between. CDR1 is SNHLY, CDR2 FYNNEI, per germline. The PCR employed 60 Vbeta primers together with 13 Jbeta primers. Clones were read by immunoSEQ multiplex PCR, and TCRdb kept only the in-frame ones, dropping some. The sample holds 150,000 to 200,000 clones, over 80% seen once. For this clone: What it binds is unknown.

What was sequenced was PBMCs. This clonotype originated in a woman aged 18-29 years in good health and CMV-seronegative. The gene calls are TRBV2 and TRBJ1-4, with D maybe TRBD1 (5 bases). DNA for the CDR3: TGTGCCAGCAGTCGCAGGGCGGGAGGGGAAAAACTGTTTTTT. Protein sequence: CASSRRAGGEKLFF.